Presented here are 19 T cell receptor beta chains from one specimen sequenced in a study of blood T cell repertoires in COVID-19. Some clones are missing from TCRdb's copy, which holds only in-frame ones; the method was immunoSEQ multiplex PCR. Among roughly 68,000 clones listed, more than 75% were seen once. Sequenced sample: PBMCs or T cells enriched from blood (not recorded which). The receptor source for this set is a woman aged 40-49 years who had recovered from COVID-19.

The rearrangement links TRBV6-4 to TRBJ2-1; 10 bases are a match to TRBD2. The V gene end was trimmed by 3 bases and the J gene end by 9 bases; junction bases not matched to a gene: 2. Germline V gives CDR1 MRHNA, CDR2 SNTAGT. CDR3 length: 13 residues. CDR3 DNA sequence: TGTGCCAGCAGTGAAAGCGGGGGGGCTGAGCAGTTCTTC. Translating gives CASSESGGAEQFF.

This chain uses TRBV2 with TRBJ1-6; the D gene is possibly TRBD1 (6 bases). Trimming shortened V by 6 bases and J by 3 bases, and 9 bases separated the two germline ends. This CDR3 is built from 14 residues. The germline V gene encodes CDR1 SNHLY and CDR2 FYNNEI. As DNA, the CDR3 is TGTGCCAGCAGGACAGGCGACTATAATTCACCCCTCCACTTT. This sequence encodes CASRTGDYNSPLHF.

The chain has TRBV30 and TRBJ1-3; 7 positions match TRBD1. In germline, CDR1 is GTSNPN, CDR2 SVGIG (reference sequence). V lost 2 bases and J lost 0; bases outside the gene matches: 7. CDR3 length: 16 amino acids. The CDR3 protein is CAWSFWDSGSGNTIYF. The CDR3, as DNA: TGTGCCTGGAGTTTCTGGGACAGCGGCTCTGGAAACACCATATATTTT.

The CDR3 loop is CASRTGQGGFTGELFF. CDR3 DNA sequence: TGTGCCAGCAGGACAGGACAGGGGGGGTTCACCGGGGAGCTGTTTTTT. The chain carries TRBV5-6 and TRBJ2-2; 10 nucleotides line up with TRBD1. V lost 5 bases and J lost 4; bases outside the gene matches: 8. CDR1 is SGHDT and CDR2 is YYEEEE in the germline V gene. The CDR3 has 16 residues.

The chain uses TRBV3-1 (or the pseudogene TRBV3-2) and TRBJ1-1; TRBD1 agrees at 11 bases. Germline V gene data show CDR1 as LGHDT and CDR2 as YNNKEL (reference sequence). V lost 4 bases, J lost 11 bases, and 6 bases stayed unmatched. The CDR3 covers 13 residues. CDR3 sequence (DNA): TGTGCCAGCAGCCTGGGACAGGGGGAAACGGCTTTCTTT. Amino acid sequence: CASSLGQGETAFF.

The rearrangement links TRBV2 to TRBJ1-4, with D possibly TRBD1 on 5 matching bases. The CDR3 has 15 residues. Germline CDR1 reads SNHLY; CDR2 reads FYNNEI. The V end lost 2 bases, the J end lost 3 bases, and 10 bases lay between the germline ends. The CDR3 region has the DNA TGTGCCAGCAGTGAAAACCCGGGGGCTAATGAAAAACTGTTTTTT. Residues: CASSENPGANEKLFF.

V gene TRBV7-6 combines with J gene TRBJ1-4; D unclear. CDR3 size: 18 residues. V shed 1 base and J shed 2 bases, with 17 bases lying between them. Germline V gene sequence: CDR1 SGHVS, CDR2 FNYEAQ. The DNA of the CDR3 is TGTGCCAGCAGCTTAGTCCCCCTGTGGAGGGCCACTAATGAAAAACTGTTTTTT. Protein sequence: CASSLVPLWRATNEKLFF.

The chain uses TRBV11-3 and TRBJ2-7; D possibly corresponds to TRBD2 (5 bases). With 6 bases removed from V and 2 bases from J, the gap between germline ends came to 11 bases. In germline, CDR1 is SGHNT, CDR2 YENEEA. This CDR3 is 13 amino acids long. CDR3 protein: CASRITGTYEQYF. DNA for the CDR3: TGTGCCAGCAGAATAACCGGGACCTACGAGCAGTACTTC.

The chain combines TRBV27 with TRBJ1-1; possibly TRBD1 for D (6 bases). The CDR3 sequence is 14 residues long. Germline V lookup: CDR1 MNHEY, CDR2 SMNVEV (reference sequence). The V end lost 8 bases, the J end lost 1 base, and 14 bases lay between the germline ends. The chain's CDR3 is CASRTGTQNTEAFF. CDR3 coding DNA: TGTGCCAGCCGTACAGGGACCCAGAACACTGAAGCTTTCTTT.

CDR3 in amino acids: CSVGASGGFGELFF. In nucleotides, the CDR3 is TGCAGCGTTGGAGCTAGCGGGGGGTTCGGGGAGCTGTTTTTT. This chain links TRBV29-1 with TRBJ2-2; 11 bases map to TRBD2. After removal of 4 bases from V and 7 bases from J, the junction contained 5 bases not matched to a gene. The CDR3 has 14 residues. Germline V lookup: CDR1 SQVTM, CDR2 ANQGSEA.

The genes are TRBV6-5 and TRBJ1-3; 8 nucleotides agree with TRBD1. CDR1 and CDR2 from the germline V gene are MNHEY and SVGAGI. The CDR3 is made up of 15 amino acids. The junction had 6 bases not matched to a gene; V was cut back by 6 bases and J by 2 bases. CDR3 amino acids: CASSAGQGTGNTIYF. The CDR3 nucleotides read TGTGCCAGCAGCGCCGGACAGGGAACTGGAAACACCATATATTTT.

The chain couples TRBV5-1 to TRBJ1-5, with 12 nucleotides matching TRBD1. J lost 6 bases, V lost 4 bases, and 5 bases had no gene match. The CDR3 is 15 residues long. Germline V CDR1 and CDR2: SGHRS, YFSETQ. The CDR3 nucleotides read TGCGCCAGCAGCCCCGGGACAGGGGGCCCTCAGCCCCAGCATTTT. Its translation: CASSPGTGGPQPQHF.

V is TRBV5-1 and J is TRBJ2-7, with 9 bases matching TRBD2. The V gene end was trimmed by 2 bases and the J gene end by 5 bases; junction bases not matched to a gene: 5. In germline, CDR1 is SGHRS, CDR2 YFSETQ. CDR3 length equals 14 residues. The CDR3, as DNA: TGCGCCAGCAGCTTCGCGGGGGGGCTCCACGAGCAGTACTTC. Protein: CASSFAGGLHEQYF.

J is TRBJ2-1 and V is TRBV10-1; TRBD2 aligns across 11 bases. CDR3 length: 14 residues. The ends lost 8 bases at V and 6 bases at J; junction bases unmatched: 6. Germline V gene lookup returns CDR1 WNHNN and CDR2 SYGVQD (reference sequence). CDR3 protein: CASSLAGGLNEQFF. The CDR3 DNA sequence: TGCGCCAGCTCTCTAGCGGGGGGACTCAATGAGCAGTTCTTC.

Written as DNA, the CDR3 is TGTGCCAGCAGCTTAAGTCACATGGCTAACTATGGCTACACCTTC. This codes for CASSLSHMANYGYTF. The chain uses TRBV7-9 and TRBJ1-2; no clear D gene. Between the trimmed V and J ends, which lost 2 bases and 0 bases, there was a span of 10 bases. The CDR3 consists of 15 residues. Germline CDR1 SEHNR, CDR2 FQNEAQ (reference sequence).

The chain has TRBV5-6 and TRBJ1-2; TRBD1 aligns across 9 bases. J gave up 4 bases and V 3 bases, and 7 bases lay outside the gene matches. The CDR3 is made up of 15 amino acids. Germline V gives CDR1 SGHDT, CDR2 YYEEEE. CDR3 DNA sequence: TGTGCCAGCAGCTCAACAGGGGGCTCGGGCTATGGCTACACCTTC. It codes for CASSSTGGSGYGYTF.

The chain recombines TRBV10-3 with TRBJ1-5; D ambiguous. V gave up 2 bases and J gave up 4 bases, with 6 bases separating them. The CDR3 loop spans 13 amino acids. Germline assignment: CDR1 ENHRY and CDR2 SYGVKD. Here the CDR3 reads CAISEEENQPQHF. For the CDR3, the DNA is TGTGCCATCAGTGAGGAAGAGAATCAGCCCCAGCATTTT.

The chain recombines TRBV18 with TRBJ2-5; D unresolved. This CDR3 has 15 residues. Germline V gene lookup returns CDR1 KGHSH and CDR2 LQKENI. With 0 bases removed from V and 1 base from J, the gap between germline ends came to 9 bases. The CDR3 loop reads CASSPPESPQETQYF. CDR3 in DNA: TGTGCCAGCTCACCACCAGAGTCTCCCCAAGAGACCCAGTACTTC.

This sequence joins TRBV7-9 and TRBJ2-6; tentatively, D is TRBD1 (6 bases). V shed 7 bases and J shed 0 bases, with 19 bases lying between them. This CDR3 spans 18 amino acids. Germline V CDR1 and CDR2: SEHNR, FQNEAQ (reference sequence). CDR3: CASNRPGQTFSGANVLTF. CDR3 coding DNA: TGTGCCAGCAATCGACCGGGACAAACGTTCTCTGGGGCCAACGTCCTGACTTTC.